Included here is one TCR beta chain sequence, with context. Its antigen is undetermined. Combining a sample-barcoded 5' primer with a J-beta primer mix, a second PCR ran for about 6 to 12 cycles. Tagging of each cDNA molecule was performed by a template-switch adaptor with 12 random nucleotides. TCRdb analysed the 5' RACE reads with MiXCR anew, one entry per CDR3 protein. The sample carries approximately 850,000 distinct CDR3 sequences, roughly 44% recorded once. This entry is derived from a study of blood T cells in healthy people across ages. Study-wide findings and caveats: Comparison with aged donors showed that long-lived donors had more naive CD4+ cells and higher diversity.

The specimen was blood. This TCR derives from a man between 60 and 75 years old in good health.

The CDR3 nucleotides read TGTGCCTGGAGTGGGGGGGGATCCGAGAAGACCCAGTACTTC. Translation: CAWSGGGSEKTQYF. The chain couples TRBV30 to TRBJ2-5, with 7 positions matching TRBD2. Losses at the gene ends were 1 base for V and 6 bases for J; bases not matched to a gene: 8. CDR1 GTSNPN and CDR2 SVGIG come from the germline V gene (reference sequence). CDR3 length: 14 amino acids.